This entry is about one T cell receptor beta chain. Generated by immunoSEQ multiplex PCR, the TCRdb table keeps only in-frame clones and is missing some. The table lists roughly 200,000 clones, approximately 88% of them singletons. These data come from a study of blood T cell repertoires in COVID-19. Germline CDR1 is LGHDT and CDR2 is YNNKEL (reference sequence). Trimming stripped 1 base from V and 8 bases from J, with 12 bases between. The CDR3 consists of 14 residues. The sequenced sample consisted of peripheral blood. The clonotype originates from a woman in her twenties or thirties with acute or convalescent COVID-19. This chain uses TRBV3-1 (or the pseudogene TRBV3-2) with TRBJ2-1; TRBD2 might be the D (6 bases). Here the CDR3 DNA reads TGTGCCAGCAGCCAAGCGGGGAGGAGGGATGAGCAGTTCTTC. Amino acids: CASSQAGRRDEQFF.